This T cell receptor (beta chain) was recorded in a study of vaccination effects on CD4 cells after COVID-19. This clone was detected a few times. Antigen unknown. There are 12 residues in the CDR3. The germline V gene has CDR1 LNHDA and CDR2 SQIVND (reference sequence). V gave up 4 bases and J gave up 1 base, with 5 bases separating them. Isolating CD4+ T cells followed more than eight days of culture. The person had a PCR-confirmed SARS-CoV-2 infection during March to December 2020. Half the medium was replaced with IL-2 medium on days 3 and 7. Overall study results and limits: Convalescent patients in the study were few, and early post-infection timepoints were absent.

This table comes from immunoSEQ multiplex PCR, and its TCRdb copy is limited to in-frame clones, with some not included. The repertoire holds around 45,000 clones, with 70% to 80% as singletons. The sequencing here drew on CD4+ T cells from PBMCs cultured without peptide, taken before COVID-19 vaccination. The chain links TRBV19 to TRBJ2-7, with D hard to call. The source of this sequence is a human donor who had a prior SARS-CoV-2 infection. CDR3 sequence (DNA): TGTGCCAGTAGTACAGGTTCCTACGAGCAGTACTTC. Protein: CASSTGSYEQYF.